The 7 T cell receptor beta chains reported below all come from one sample, sequenced in a study of T cells after yellow fever vaccination. Each CDR3 protein is one row after TCRdb ran MiXCR on the 5' RACE reads. Of 550,000 or so distinct CDR3 sequences listed, roughly 19% are singletons. The sample in question was PBMCs, obtained 15 days after the yellow fever booster vaccination. These receptors were taken from a man younger than 40 who received the YFV17D yellow fever vaccine.

This clonotype showed up many times. This chain connects TRBV29-1 to TRBJ2-2; D gene unclear. Deletions cut 4 bases from V and 0 bases from J, with 9 bases between. This CDR3 is 14 amino acids long. CDR1 is SQVTM and CDR2 is ANQGSEA in the germline V gene. The CDR3 DNA reads TGCAGCGTTGCATACACCGCGAACACCGGGGAGCTGTTTTTT. It translates to CSVAYTANTGELFF.

This clonotype was picked up a small number of times. The chain joins TRBV7-2 to TRBJ2-7; D is possibly TRBD1 or TRBD2 (5 bases each). Trimming took 5 bases from V and 3 from J, leaving 17 bases between them. Germline V gene lookup returns CDR1 SGHTA and CDR2 FQGNSA. This CDR3 region has 15 residues. Here the CDR3 DNA reads TGTGCCAGCAGCGCTCCCGGGACGGGGATCTACGAGCAGTACTTC. It translates to CASSAPGTGIYEQYF. Together with reference TRBV7-2 and TRBJ2-7, the CDR3 gives the full variable domain: GAGVSQSPSNKVTEKGKDVELRCDPISGHTALYWYRQSLGQGLEFLIYFQGNSAPDKSGLPSDRFSAERTGGSVSTLTIQRTQQEDSAVYLCASSAPGTGIYEQYFGPGTRLTVT.

The table lists this clonotype with a few counts. The chain links TRBV7-6 to TRBJ2-1; D is unclear. Trimming cost V 5 bases and J 0 bases, with 14 bases left between them. This CDR3 contains 16 residues. Germline lookup yields CDR1 SGHVS and CDR2 FNYEAQ. Here the CDR3 DNA reads TGTGCCAGCAGCGAACTGACGGTTAGCTCCTACAATGAGCAGTTCTTC. This sequence encodes CASSELTVSSYNEQFF.

This clonotype was counted a few times. The rearrangement joins TRBV20-1 to TRBJ2-3; D remains ambiguous. The CDR3 sequence is 12 residues long. Trimming pared 4 bases from V and 2 bases from J, leaving 7 bases between. The V gene's germline CDR1 is DFQATT and CDR2 SNEGSKA (reference sequence). CDR3 protein: CSATQATDTQYF. DNA of the CDR3: TGCAGTGCTACCCAGGCCACAGATACGCAGTATTTT.

This clonotype appeared a few times. The CDR3 nucleotides read TGTGCCTGGAGTGTCACAGCGGAGACCCAGTACTTC. It is translated as CAWSVTAETQYF. The chain combines TRBV30 with TRBJ2-5; no reliable D call. The V and J ends lost 0 bases and 5 bases respectively, with 7 bases between them. CDR3 length: 12 residues. Per germline, CDR1 GTSNPN and CDR2 SVGIG (reference sequence). Drawing the rest from reference TRBV30 and TRBJ2-5, the complete variable domain is SQTIHQWPATLVQPVGSPLSLECTVEGTSNPNLYWYRQAAGRGLQLLFYSVGIGQISSEVPQNLSASRPQDRQFILSSKKLLLSDSGFYLCAWSVTAETQYFGPGTRLLVL.

This clonotype was detected a few times. This sequence joins TRBV12-3 or TRBV12-4 and TRBJ2-3, with D possibly TRBD1 on 8 matching bases. V was trimmed by 0 bases and J by 8 bases, leaving 15 bases between them. The CDR3 covers 15 residues. CDR3 region: CASSLADREGATQYF. DNA of the CDR3: TGTGCCAGCAGTTTAGCGGACAGGGAGGGGGCTACGCAGTATTTT.

The J gene is TRBJ2-3, the V gene TRBV6-2 or TRBV6-3, with 8 bases lining up with TRBD1. The CDR3 is 14 residues long. The V gene end was trimmed by 6 bases and the J gene end by 3 bases; junction bases not matched to a gene: 5. Germline lookup yields CDR1 MNHEY and CDR2 SVGEGT. The CDR3 region is CASRRGTGTDTQYF. As DNA, the CDR3 is TGTGCCAGCAGACGCGGGACAGGAACAGATACGCAGTATTTT.